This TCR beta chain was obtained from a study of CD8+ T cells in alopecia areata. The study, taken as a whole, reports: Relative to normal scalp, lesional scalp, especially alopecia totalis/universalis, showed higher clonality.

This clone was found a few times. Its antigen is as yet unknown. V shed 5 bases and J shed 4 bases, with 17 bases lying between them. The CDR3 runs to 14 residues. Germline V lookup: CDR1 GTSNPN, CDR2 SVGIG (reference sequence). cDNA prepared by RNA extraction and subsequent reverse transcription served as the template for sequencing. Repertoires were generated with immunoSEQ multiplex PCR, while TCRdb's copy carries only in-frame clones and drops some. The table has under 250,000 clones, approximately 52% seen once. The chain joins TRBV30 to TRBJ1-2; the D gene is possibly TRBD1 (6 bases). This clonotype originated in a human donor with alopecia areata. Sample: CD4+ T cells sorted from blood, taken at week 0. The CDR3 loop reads CAWDHEGGSYGYTF. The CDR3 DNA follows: TGTGCCTGGGACCACGAGGGGGGAAGCTATGGCTACACCTTC.